Sequencing of this TCR beta chain was carried out in a study of blood T cell repertoires in COVID-19. Study overall: Acute-phase and convalescent COVID-19 samples originated in the United States, Italy and Spain. PBMCs, B-cell-depleted T cells, or T cells provided the cDNA or gDNA that made up the material.

The CDR3 consists of 22 residues. The repertoire was sequenced with immunoSEQ multiplex PCR; TCRdb's copy has only in-frame clones and lacks some. The sample has 120,000 or so clones, approximately 83% seen once. The receptor's source is a woman over 75 with acute or convalescent COVID-19. Specimen: peripheral blood. The chain recombines TRBV21-1 with TRBJ1-2; TRBD1, the table's D call, was not compared with the DNA. TRBV21-1 is classified as a pseudogene. The CDR3 is CASSKIPPLKTKQGVEVYGYTF. The CDR3 DNA sequence: TGTGCCAGCAGCAAAATCCCCCCCCTTAAGACCAAACAGGGAGTAGAGGTCTATGGCTACACCTTC.